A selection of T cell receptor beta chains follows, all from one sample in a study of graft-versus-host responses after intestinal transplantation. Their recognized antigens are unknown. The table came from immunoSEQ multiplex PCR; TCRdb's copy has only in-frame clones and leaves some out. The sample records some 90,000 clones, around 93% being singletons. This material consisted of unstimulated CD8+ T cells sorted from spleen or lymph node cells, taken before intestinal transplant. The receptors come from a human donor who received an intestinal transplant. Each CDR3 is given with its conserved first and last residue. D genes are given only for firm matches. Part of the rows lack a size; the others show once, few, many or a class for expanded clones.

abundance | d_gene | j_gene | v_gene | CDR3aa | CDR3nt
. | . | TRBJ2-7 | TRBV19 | CASSMGGGGTYEQYF | TGTGCCAGTAGTATGGGGGGGGGCGGGACCTACGAGCAGTACTTC
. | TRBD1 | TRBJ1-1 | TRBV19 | CASRTGNTEAFF | TGTGCCAGTCGGACAGGGAACACTGAAGCTTTCTTT
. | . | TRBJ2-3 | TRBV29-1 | CSVISGSTDTQYF | TGCAGCGTTATAAGCGGGAGCACAGATACGCAGTATTTT
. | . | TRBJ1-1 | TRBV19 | CASSYSGVGEAFF | TGTGCCAGTAGTTATTCAGGGGTAGGAGAAGCTTTCTTT
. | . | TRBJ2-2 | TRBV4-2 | CASSQDPAGPVTGELFF | TGTGCCAGCAGCCAAGATCCCGCAGGGCCGGTCACCGGGGAGCTGTTTTTT
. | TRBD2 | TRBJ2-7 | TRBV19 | CAIGGGSGHEQYF | TGTGCCATAGGTGGCGGGAGTGGACACGAGCAGTACTTC
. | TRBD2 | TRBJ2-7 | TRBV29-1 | CSVGTSGDLSYEQYF | TGCAGCGTCGGGACTAGCGGGGACCTCTCCTACGAGCAGTACTTC
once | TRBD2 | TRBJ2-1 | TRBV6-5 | CASSDGLAGENEQFF | TGTGCCAGCAGCGATGGACTAGCGGGGGAAAATGAGCAGTTCTTC
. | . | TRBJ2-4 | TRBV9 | CASSQGSFDIQYF | TGTGCCAGCAGCCAGGGGAGTTTTGACATTCAGTACTTC
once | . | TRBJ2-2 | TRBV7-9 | CASSLALSHTGELFF | TGTGCCAGCAGCTTAGCCTTGAGCCACACCGGGGAGCTGTTTTTT
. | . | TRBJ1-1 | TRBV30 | CAWSLDRNTEAFF | TGTGCCTGGAGTTTAGACAGGAACACTGAAGCTTTCTTT
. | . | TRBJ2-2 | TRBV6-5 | CASRTGSGNTGELFF | TGTGCCAGCAGAACAGGGAGTGGGAACACCGGGGAGCTGTTTTTT
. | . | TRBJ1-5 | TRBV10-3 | CAISDSDQPQHF | TGTGCCATCAGCGACAGTGATCAGCCCCAGCATTTT
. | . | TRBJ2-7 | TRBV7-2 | CASSSQTYEQYF | TGTGCCAGCAGCTCCCAAACCTACGAGCAGTACTTC
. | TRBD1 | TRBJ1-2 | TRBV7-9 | CASSLEVTGSNYGYTF | TGTGCCAGCAGCTTAGAGGTGACAGGGAGTAACTATGGCTACACCTTC
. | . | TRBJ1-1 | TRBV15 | CATSRDGQVSTEAFF | TGTGCCACCAGCAGAGATGGGCAGGTAAGCACTGAAGCTTTCTTT
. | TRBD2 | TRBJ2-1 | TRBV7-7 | CASSLHPSGDNEQFF | TGTGCCAGCAGCTTACATCCTAGCGGGGACAATGAGCAGTTCTTC
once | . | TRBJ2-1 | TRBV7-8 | CASSYYYTPLDEQFF | TGTGCCAGCAGCTACTACTACACCCCTCTCGATGAGCAGTTCTTC
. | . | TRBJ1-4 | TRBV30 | CAWSQGMREKLFF | TGTGCCTGGAGTCAGGGGATGAGGGAAAAACTGTTTTTT
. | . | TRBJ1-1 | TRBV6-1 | CASSEALLGGTEAFF | TGTGCCAGCAGTGAAGCGCTTCTAGGGGGAACTGAAGCTTTCTTT
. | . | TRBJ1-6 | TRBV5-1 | CASSLAAGALNSPLHF | TGCGCCAGCAGCTTGGCCGCGGGGGCGCTGAATTCACCCCTCCACTTT
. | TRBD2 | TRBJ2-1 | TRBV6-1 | CASSERAGGPNNEQFF | TGTGCCAGCAGTGAGCGAGCGGGAGGGCCAAACAATGAGCAGTTCTTC
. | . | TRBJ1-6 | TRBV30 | CAWSGLRGSPLHF | TGTGCCTGGAGCGGTCTCCGAGGTTCACCCCTCCACTTT
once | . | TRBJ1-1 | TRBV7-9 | CASSLGQITEAFF | TGTGCCAGCAGCTTAGGACAGATCACTGAAGCTTTCTTT
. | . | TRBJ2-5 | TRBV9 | CASSVGQLQETQYF | TGTGCCAGCAGCGTAGGACAGCTACAAGAGACCCAGTACTTC
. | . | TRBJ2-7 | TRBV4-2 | CASSQVPTPAYEQYF | TGTGCCAGCAGCCAGGTGCCTACGCCGGCCTACGAGCAGTACTTC
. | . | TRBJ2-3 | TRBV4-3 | CASSQLAATTDTQYF | TGCGCCAGCAGCCAGTTAGCGGCTACCACAGATACGCAGTATTTT
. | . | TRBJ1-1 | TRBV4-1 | CASSLTRDTEAFF | TGCGCCAGCAGCCTAACTAGGGACACTGAAGCTTTCTTT